This T cell receptor (beta chain) was captured by sequencing in a study of blood T cell repertoires in COVID-19. The CDR3 sequence is 13 residues long. V lost 3 bases to trimming and J lost 5 bases, with 7 bases between them. Using immunoSEQ multiplex PCR, the repertoire was profiled, and TCRdb retains in-frame clones only, with some absent. This table holds hundreds of thousands of clones, more than 65% found once. The source is a woman older than 75 with acute or convalescent COVID-19. The chain recombines TRBV12-3 or TRBV12-4 with TRBJ2-2; D is possibly TRBD2 (5 bases). Sequencing input: peripheral blood. CDR3 sequence (DNA): TGTGCCAGCAGTTTTACGGGGACCGGGGAGCTGTTTTTT. As protein: CASSFTGTGELFF.